This T cell receptor beta chain is from a study of T cell responses to AZD1222 COVID-19 vaccine. CDR3 length: 14 amino acids. Per germline, CDR1 MNHEY and CDR2 SVGAGI. Trimming cost V 2 bases and J 4 bases, with 11 bases left between them. Some clones are missing from TCRdb's copy, which holds only in-frame ones; the method was immunoSEQ multiplex PCR. The repertoire holds roughly 130,000 clones, about 86% seen once, with more than 10% in the top ten. The receptor was derived from an adult in good health. V and J are TRBV6-5 and TRBJ1-1; TRBD1 might be the D (5 bases). Specimen: peripheral blood, collected on day 0 of AZD1222 vaccination. The DNA for the CDR3 is TGTGCCAGCAGTTACGGTGGGGACTCCACTGAAGCTTTCTTT. Translation: CASSYGGDSTEAFF.